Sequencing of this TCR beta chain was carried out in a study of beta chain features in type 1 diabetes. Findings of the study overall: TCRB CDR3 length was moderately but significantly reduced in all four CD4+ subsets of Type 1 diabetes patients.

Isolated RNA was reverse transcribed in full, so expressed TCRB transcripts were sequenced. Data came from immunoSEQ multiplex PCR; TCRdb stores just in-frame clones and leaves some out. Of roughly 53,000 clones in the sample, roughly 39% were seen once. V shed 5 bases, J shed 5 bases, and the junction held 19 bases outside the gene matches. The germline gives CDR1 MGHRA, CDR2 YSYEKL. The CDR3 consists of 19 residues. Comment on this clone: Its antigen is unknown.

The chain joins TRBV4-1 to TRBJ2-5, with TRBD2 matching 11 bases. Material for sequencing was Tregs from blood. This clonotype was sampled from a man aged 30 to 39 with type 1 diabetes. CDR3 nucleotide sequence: TGCGCCAGCAGCGAGTTAGGGCTTAGCGGGAGGGCCTCGCAGGAGACCCAGTACTTC. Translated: CASSELGLSGRASQETQYF.